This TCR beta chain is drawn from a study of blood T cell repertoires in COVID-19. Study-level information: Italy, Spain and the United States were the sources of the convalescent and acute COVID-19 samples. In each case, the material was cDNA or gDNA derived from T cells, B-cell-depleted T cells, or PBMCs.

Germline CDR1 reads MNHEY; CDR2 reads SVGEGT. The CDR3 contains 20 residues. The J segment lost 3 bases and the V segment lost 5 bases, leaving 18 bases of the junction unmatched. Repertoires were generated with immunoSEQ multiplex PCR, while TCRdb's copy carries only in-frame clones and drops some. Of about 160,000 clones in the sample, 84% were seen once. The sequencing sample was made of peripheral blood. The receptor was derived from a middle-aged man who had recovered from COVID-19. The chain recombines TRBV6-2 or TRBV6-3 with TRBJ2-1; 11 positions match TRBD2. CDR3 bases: TGTGCCAGCAGTGCCACCGAATTCTTACTAGCGGGGGTTAACTACAATGAGCAGTTCTTC. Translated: CASSATEFLLAGVNYNEQFF.